This T cell receptor beta chain was found in a study of CD8+CD57+ T cells in acquired aplastic anemia (dated by TCRdb to 2017 to 2018). Some background on the complete study: DNA extracted from sorted CD4+ and CD8+ cells had a mean of about 3 ug, with a range of roughly 0.17 to 30 ug. Mean read counts for healthy donor samples were 8.5 million to 10.8 million for CD4+ cells and 11.0 million for CD8+ cells.

Profiling of TCR beta VDJ combinations and CDR3 sequences used genomic DNA as the template. An Illumina HiSeq 2000 was used for TCR repertoire sequencing. On the study's bioinformatics: TRBV/TRBJ rearrangement plots, CDR3 size and DJ length profiles, and Simpson's diversity index were used to evaluate the repertoires. The most abundant DNA sequence in the deep sequencing data was defined as the immunodominant clone. CDR3 amino acid sequences were screened for sharing across subjects and compared with published repertoires and the VDJdb database. The public reads were quality trimmed at Q25 with fastp and then assembled into clones with MiXCR by TCRdb, keeping productive beta chains. Here each entry gathers all rows of one CDR3 protein and keeps the most common genes and DNA. TCRdb, not the original authors, processed these V and J calls. In all, the sample holds under 250,000 distinct CDR3 sequences, and 34% of those were seen once. The ten largest make up 1% to 1.3% of the sample.

In the study, sorted CD4+ and CD8+ blood T cells from patients with severe aplastic anemia and from healthy subjects underwent deep sequencing of TCR repertoires. Ficoll-Paque density gradient centrifugation was used to isolate peripheral blood mononuclear cells. Before DNA extraction, CD4+ and CD8+ T cells were sorted by FACS or by magnetic beads. This clonotype came up many times. It has no known antigen specificity. Within one base of it there is no much larger clone, and no base qualities were kept. The research as a whole found: Nearly 30 CD8+ CDR3 sequences were found in both patients and controls but appeared to be highly expressed in patients and within the immunodominant clones of the patients. Between patients and healthy controls, no significant difference in CD8+ Simpson's diversity was found (P=0.060).

The CDR3 contains 14 residues, cysteine and phenylalanine counted. Just the 42-base CDR3 DNA is kept, in frame starting at base 1. Looking up the germline V gene (reference sequence) yields CDR1 DFQATT and CDR2 SNEGSKA. Trimming at the junction amounts to 3 bases on V and 7 bases on J, and the germline ends lie 19 bases apart. The clonotype originates from a human donor in good health, serving as a control. Sequencing was done on a sample of sorted CD4+, CD8+, or CD8+CD57+ T cells (not recorded which) from PBMCs. The V and J segments used are TRBV20-1 and TRBJ2-7; the D gene is perhaps TRBD2, on 6 matching bases. The sequenced DNA: TGCAGTGCTAGTAACGGGGGTGCTTTTTGGGAGCAGTACTTC. This is translated as CSASNGGAFWEQYF.